Presented here are 12 T cell receptor beta chains from one specimen sequenced in a study of PD-L1 blockade in urothelial cancer. Time point given: peripheral blood 6 weeks after treatment start. Libraries were prepared by immunoSEQ multiplex PCR; TCRdb keeps only in-frame clonotypes and omits some of them. Of about 130,000 clones in the sample, more than 70% were seen once. Sequenced material: PBMCs, taken around atezolizumab (anti-PD-L1) treatment. These receptors all stem from a man aged 45-60 years with urothelial cancer.

This chain joins TRBV27 and TRBJ1-5, with D unclear. Germline CDR1 and CDR2: MNHEY and SMNVEV (reference sequence). V lost 3 bases and J 6 bases, leaving 6 bases between the germline ends. CDR3 size: 12 residues. CDR3 in amino acids: CASSFSGQPQHF. CDR3 in DNA: TGTGCCAGCAGTTTCTCGGGTCAGCCCCAGCATTTT.

This chain links TRBV19 with TRBJ2-2; 7 bases align to TRBD1. This CDR3 has 15 amino acids. Germline lookup yields CDR1 LNHDA and CDR2 SQIVND (reference sequence). With 5 bases clipped from V and 5 bases from J, the junction kept 8 bases outside the gene matches. CDR3 coding DNA: TGTGCCAGTAGTGCAAGACAGGGTCGGACCGGGGAGCTGTTTTTT. Amino acid sequence: CASSARQGRTGELFF.

The V and J genes are TRBV27 and TRBJ2-7, with 11 bases matching TRBD2. The CDR3 extends over 16 amino acids. Germline-derived CDR1 and CDR2 are MNHEY and SMNVEV (reference sequence). The ends lost 6 bases at V and 2 bases at J; junction bases unmatched: 9. The CDR3 loop reads CASSQILAGGTYEQYF. In nucleotides, the CDR3 is TGTGCCAGCAGCCAAATCCTAGCGGGAGGAACCTACGAGCAGTACTTC.

This rearrangement joins TRBV5-1 to TRBJ2-7; 13 nucleotides match TRBD2. The germline V gene has CDR1 SGHRS and CDR2 YFSETQ. J was trimmed by 5 bases and V by 4 bases; bases with no gene match: 9. The CDR3 totals 16 residues. CDR3 sequence: CASSAGTSGVGHEQYF. The CDR3, as DNA: TGCGCCAGCAGCGCCGGGACTAGCGGGGTGGGCCACGAGCAGTACTTC.

This CDR3 is CASRERGVSTYEQYF. DNA of the CDR3: TGTGCCAGCAGAGAACGGGGTGTCTCGACCTACGAGCAGTACTTC. The chain couples TRBV28 to TRBJ2-7, with D maybe TRBD2 (5 bases). Germline lookup yields CDR1 MDHEN and CDR2 SYDVKM. Trimming took 6 bases from V and 2 from J, leaving 17 bases between them. The CDR3 sequence is 15 residues long.

The rearrangement uses TRBV5-1 and TRBJ2-7, with 10 bases matching TRBD1. Unmatched junction bases numbered 27, after V lost 3 bases and J lost 3 bases. Germline V gives CDR1 SGHRS, CDR2 YFSETQ. This CDR3 comprises 22 residues. The chain's CDR3 is CASSYKPTALSHRDRGNYEQYF. CDR3 DNA: TGCGCCAGCAGCTACAAACCCACCGCCCTCTCCCACCGGGACAGGGGAAACTACGAGCAGTACTTC.

Ten or more counts support this clone. The J gene is TRBJ1-3, the V gene TRBV18; D unclear. The CDR3 contains 15 residues. Germline assignment: CDR1 KGHSH and CDR2 LQKENI. Trimming cost V 3 bases and J 8 bases, with 17 bases left between them. The CDR3 sequence: CASSPVPADTHTIYF. The CDR3 coding sequence is TGTGCCAGCTCACCTGTCCCGGCAGACACCCACACCATATATTTT.

The J gene is TRBJ2-1, the V gene TRBV4-2; D unclear. Trimming stripped 0 bases from V and 2 bases from J, with 8 bases between. The CDR3 runs to 15 residues. Germline V gives CDR1 LGHNA, CDR2 YNFKEQ. The CDR3: CASSQDSPAYNEQFF. The CDR3 nucleotides are TGTGCCAGCAGCCAAGATTCCCCAGCCTACAATGAGCAGTTCTTC.

J is TRBJ2-5 and V is TRBV6-4; perhaps TRBD1 as D (7 bases). CDR3 length: 16 residues. Per the germline V gene, CDR1 is MRHNA and CDR2 is SNTAGT. Trimming removed 4 bases from V and 0 bases from J, with 15 bases in between. The CDR3 sequence: CASSGPGGPDQETQYF. In DNA, the CDR3 is TGTGCCAGCAGTGGCCCAGGGGGGCCCGACCAAGAGACCCAGTACTTC.

The chain joins TRBV9 to TRBJ2-2; the D gene is possibly TRBD2 (5 bases). From germline, CDR1 is SGDLS and CDR2 YYNGEE. The CDR3 spans 16 residues. V dropped 1 base and J dropped 4 bases, with 14 bases sitting between them. CDR3 DNA: TGTGCCAGCAGCGTAAAGAATCGAGGGTCCACCGGGGAGCTGTTTTTT. Its translation is CASSVKNRGSTGELFF.

The rearrangement links TRBV4-1 to TRBJ1-1; D gene uncertain. Germline values: CDR1 MGHRA, CDR2 YSYEKL. The CDR3 has 14 amino acids. V was cut by 0 bases and J by 4 bases, with 9 bases left in between. The CDR3: CASSQDRGFTEAFF. CDR3 DNA: TGCGCCAGCAGCCAAGATCGAGGGTTCACTGAAGCTTTCTTT.

This clone was observed once. The gene calls are TRBV7-9 and TRBJ1-4; 9 nucleotides match TRBD1. Trimming cost V 5 bases and J 3 bases; bases outside gene matches: 4. The germline V gene encodes CDR1 SEHNR and CDR2 FQNEAQ (reference sequence). The CDR3 has 15 amino acids. The CDR3 DNA is TGTGCCAGCAGCAGGGACAGGGCCTCTAATGAAAAACTGTTTTTT. This translates into CASSRDRASNEKLFF.